This T cell receptor (beta chain) was retrieved from a study of response to subunit inactivated influenza vaccine. Study outcomes and limitations: The authors put forward the suggestion that each seasonal influenza vaccination may bring in only a limited number of new T cells.

TCRdb used MiXCR to reprocess the RT-PCR reads, holding one entry per CDR3 protein. The sample records around 790,000 distinct CDR3 sequences, 20% to 25% being singletons. This clonotype was observed a handful of times. Its antigen is unidentified. The V and J ends lost 5 bases and 5 bases, in that order; junction bases with no gene match: 9. The CDR3 covers 14 residues. V usage is TRBV12-3 or TRBV12-4 and J usage is TRBJ2-7; TRBD1 aligns across 7 bases. The receptor was isolated from a man in his fifties or sixties who received an inactivated influenza vaccine. The starting material was PBMCs from blood, obtained more than 4 days after vaccination. CDR3 protein: CASSRPGGEDEQYF. The CDR3 DNA reads TGTGCCAGCAGTCGGCCAGGGGGAGAGGACGAGCAGTACTTC.